This T cell receptor (beta chain) came from a study of T cells in women clearing cervical HPV infection. Across the whole study: Controls' single incident HPV16 infection cleared within 12 months without precancer. Case blood was drawn when the lesion was first found; control blood after infection became undetectable.

Study-wide points: Timing of associations relative to infection is unclear; T-cell subsets were not isolated.

Assay: immunoSEQ multiplex PCR; the TCRdb copy retains only in-frame clones and omits some. Here the sample table reports roughly 22,000 clones. Note on this clone: Its antigen is not known. The identical CDR3 is also encoded by other nucleotide sequences in the sample.

The sequence derives from a woman aged 18 to 75 with a cervical HPV16 infection that either progressed to CIN3+ or cleared (not recorded which). The sample taken for sequencing was blood buffy coat.

This CDR3 reads CAWSLLASSYEQYF. The CDR3 bases that were read are TGTGCCTGGAGTCTACTAGCAAGCTCCTACGAG. The chain has TRBV30 and TRBJ2-7; a weak D match, TRBD2 (6 bases). Coverage ceases 3 residues before the CDR3 finishes, and the germline J gene fills in the end. This CDR3 contains 14 residues. Germline V lookup: CDR1 GTSNPN, CDR2 SVGIG (reference sequence). The V end lost 2 bases, the J end lost 0 bases, and 11 bases lay between the germline ends. The complete variable domain, with remaining parts taken from reference TRBV30 and TRBJ2-7, reads SQTIHQWPATLVQPVGSPLSLECTVEGTSNPNLYWYRQAAGRGLQLLFYSVGIGQISSEVPQNLSASRPQDRQFILSSKKLLLSDSGFYLCAWSLLASSYEQYFGPGTRLTVT.